This entry is about one TCR beta chain. The sample comes from a study of blood T cell repertoires in COVID-19. Across 20 to 25 US areas, participants ranged in age from about 18 to 100 years. Allocation to cohorts depended on clinical history reported by the participants. Under the authors' procedure: How many nucleated cells were present was estimated from reference gene primer amplification. The table came from immunoSEQ multiplex PCR; TCRdb's copy has only in-frame clones and leaves some out. That table gives V, J and clone size, and the DNA gave D and trimming. The sample has around 250,000 clones; roughly 85% are singletons. The TCR originated in a woman aged 50 to 60 who had been exposed to COVID-19. The sequencing sample was made of PBMCs or T cells enriched from blood (not recorded which).

CDR3 nucleotide sequence: TGTGCCAGCAGTGAGTGGGAGGGGGGATCTTACGAGCAGTACTTC. Its protein product is CASSEWEGGSYEQYF. The chain carries TRBV2 and TRBJ2-7; D is perhaps TRBD2 (7 bases). V lost 3 bases and J lost 4, with 16 bases in between. This CDR3 is 15 amino acids long. Germline V CDR1 and CDR2: SNHLY, FYNNEI. Complete variable domain (other parts from reference TRBV2 and TRBJ2-7): EPEVTQTPSHQVTQMGQEVILRCVPISNHLYFYWYRQILGQKVEFLVSFYNNEISEKSEIFDDQFSVERPDGSNFTLKIRSTKLEDSAMYFCASSEWEGGSYEQYFGPGTRLTVT.